This T cell receptor (beta chain) is from a study of OX40 agonist ivuxolimab in advanced cancers. Study-level findings and limits: Partial responders dosed at 0.1-3.0 mg/kg displayed clonal expansion ranking among the lowest.

In regard to this clone: Its antigen remains unknown.

CDR1 and CDR2 (germline): SGHNT, YYREEE (reference sequence). The CDR3 is 15 residues long. V was pared by 4 bases and J by 5 bases, with 16 bases between. People who had autoimmune disease history or systemic immunosuppression were excluded. Repertoires were generated with immunoSEQ multiplex PCR, while TCRdb's copy carries only in-frame clones and drops some. The sample comprises 85,000 to 100,000 clones, 94% of which are singletons, and about 0.17% rests with the top ten. The source material was CD4+ or CD8+ T cells sorted from blood, sampled in a trial of the OX40 agonist ivuxolimab. The source of this sequence is an adult with an advanced solid tumor such as melanoma, head and neck, liver or kidney cancer. The rearrangement links TRBV5-4 to TRBJ2-1, with D possibly TRBD2 on 5 matching bases. This CDR3 reads CASSVGTPSHNEQFF. The DNA of the CDR3 is TGTGCCAGCAGCGTGGGAACTCCTAGCCACAATGAGCAGTTCTTC.